These T cell receptor beta chains were read from a single sample in a study of blood T cells in healthy people across ages. A single record per CDR3 protein comes from TCRdb applying MiXCR to the 5' RACE reads. Here the sample spans around 1,800,000 distinct CDR3 sequences, about two fifths being singletons. Sequenced: blood. All receptors derive from a human donor in good health. Both conserved end residues are part of each CDR3. The D gene is left open where the match is weak. Clone size is shown for a subset of rows, as once, few, many or a class of expanded clone.

clone_size: .; d_call: .; j_call: TRBJ2-3; v_call: TRBV12-3/TRBV12-4; cdr3_nt: TGTGCCAGCAGTTTCGGCGGAGCAGATACGCAGGATTTT; cdr3_aa: CASSFGGADTQDF
clone_size: few; d_call: TRBD1; j_call: TRBJ2-5; v_call: TRBV10-3; cdr3_nt: TGTGCCACCAGGGGGACAGAGGGGGAGACCCAGTACTTC; cdr3_aa: CATRGTEGETQYF
clone_size: few; d_call: TRBD2; j_call: TRBJ2-3; v_call: TRBV3-1; cdr3_nt: TGTGCCAGCAGCTCAGCCCTAGCGGGGGGTATAGATACGCAGTATTTT; cdr3_aa: CASSSALAGGIDTQYF
clone_size: .; d_call: TRBD2; j_call: TRBJ2-5; v_call: TRBV7-3; cdr3_nt: TGTGCCAGCAGTTGGAGCGGGGGGGCCTTGGAGACCCAGTACTTC; cdr3_aa: CASSWSGGALETQYF
clone_size: .; d_call: TRBD1; j_call: TRBJ2-7; v_call: TRBV6-1; cdr3_nt: TGTGCCAGCACCTGGGGACAGGGGAGATACGAGCAGTACTTC; cdr3_aa: CASTWGQGRYEQYF
clone_size: few; d_call: .; j_call: TRBJ2-7; v_call: TRBV7-2; cdr3_nt: TGTGCCAGCAGCTTAGTCGCGACAGAGAACTCCTACGAGCAGTACTTC; cdr3_aa: CASSLVATENSYEQYF
clone_size: .; d_call: .; j_call: TRBJ1-1; v_call: TRBV13; cdr3_nt: TGTGCCAGCAGCCTCTGGGGGGCTGGGGGCGGTAACACTGAAGCCTTCTTT; cdr3_aa: CASSLWGAGGGNTEAFF
clone_size: .; d_call: TRBD1; j_call: TRBJ1-2; v_call: TRBV7-2; cdr3_nt: TGTGCCAGCAGCTACTGGACAGGGGAAGGCTACACCTTC; cdr3_aa: CASSYWTGEGYTF
clone_size: .; d_call: TRBD2; j_call: TRBJ2-1; v_call: TRBV7-9; cdr3_nt: TGTGCCAGCAGCTTATGGGCGGGGGGCCACAATGAGCAGTTCTTC; cdr3_aa: CASSLWAGGHNEQFF
clone_size: .; d_call: .; j_call: TRBJ2-5; v_call: TRBV5-1; cdr3_nt: TGCGCCAGCAGCCCCGGACGGGAACTCCAAGAGACCCAGTACTTC; cdr3_aa: CASSPGRELQETQYF
clone_size: .; d_call: TRBD1; j_call: TRBJ2-7; v_call: TRBV27; cdr3_nt: TGTGCCAGCAGTCCAGGACAGGGAAGGTGGAACGAGCAGTACTTC; cdr3_aa: CASSPGQGRWNEQYF
clone_size: .; d_call: .; j_call: TRBJ1-4; v_call: TRBV6-6; cdr3_nt: TGTGCCAGCAGTTACCCCGCGGTGACAGATGAAAAACGGTTTTTT; cdr3_aa: CASSYPAVTDEKRFF
clone_size: .; d_call: .; j_call: TRBJ2-7; v_call: TRBV3-1; cdr3_nt: TGTGCCAGCAGCCAAAGGACAGTACCCTACGAGCAGTACTTC; cdr3_aa: CASSQRTVPYEQYF
clone_size: .; d_call: .; j_call: TRBJ2-6; v_call: TRBV2; cdr3_nt: TGTGCCAGCACCTGGAGGGCATCTGGGGCCAACGTCCTGACTTTC; cdr3_aa: CASTWRASGANVLTF
clone_size: few; d_call: .; j_call: TRBJ1-2; v_call: TRBV9; cdr3_nt: TGTGCCAGCAGCGAGGGGGGCATTCATGGCTACACCTTC; cdr3_aa: CASSEGGIHGYTF
clone_size: once; d_call: .; j_call: TRBJ1-2; v_call: TRBV7-2; cdr3_nt: TGTGCCAGCAGCCGGTCGGACAGTTACTATGGCTACACCTTC; cdr3_aa: CASSRSDSYYGYTF
clone_size: .; d_call: .; j_call: TRBJ1-5; v_call: TRBV5-1; cdr3_nt: TGCGCCAGCTCCTTGAAGCCGGGCAATCAGCCCCAGCATTTT; cdr3_aa: CASSLKPGNQPQHF
clone_size: .; d_call: TRBD2; j_call: TRBJ2-1; v_call: TRBV5-5; cdr3_nt: TGTGCCAGCAGCGCGGGACTAGCGGGGGAATGCAATGAGCAGTTCTTC; cdr3_aa: CASSAGLAGECNEQFF
clone_size: .; d_call: TRBD2; j_call: TRBJ2-3; v_call: TRBV7-8; cdr3_nt: TGTGCCAGCAGCTCGTGGACTAGCACCGATACGCAGTATTTT; cdr3_aa: CASSSWTSTDTQYF
clone_size: .; d_call: TRBD2; j_call: TRBJ2-3; v_call: TRBV4-2; cdr3_nt: TGTGCCAGCAGCCAAGTGAGCGGGGTAATCATAGATACGCAGTATTTT; cdr3_aa: CASSQVSGVIIDTQYF
clone_size: .; d_call: TRBD1; j_call: TRBJ1-4; v_call: TRBV4-3; cdr3_nt: TGCGCCAGCAGCAAAGAGGGGACAGGCAGAGAAAAACTGTTTTTT; cdr3_aa: CASSKEGTGREKLFF
clone_size: many; d_call: TRBD1; j_call: TRBJ1-1; v_call: TRBV11-2; cdr3_nt: TGTGCCAGCAGCGGACAGGAACCGAACACTGAAGCTTTCTTT; cdr3_aa: CASSGQEPNTEAFF
clone_size: .; d_call: TRBD2; j_call: TRBJ2-7; v_call: TRBV18; cdr3_nt: TGTGCCAGCTCCTCTAGCGGGGGTGTATCCTACGAGCAGGACTTC; cdr3_aa: CASSSSGGVSYEQDF
clone_size: few; d_call: .; j_call: TRBJ2-1; v_call: TRBV28; cdr3_nt: TGTGCCAGCAGTTTGTGGGTCGGGTCCTACAATGAGCAGTTCTTC; cdr3_aa: CASSLWVGSYNEQFF
clone_size: .; d_call: TRBD2; j_call: TRBJ2-1; v_call: TRBV5-1; cdr3_nt: TGCGCCAGCAGCCGACATCATAGCGGGGGAGGGTACAATGAGCAGTTCTTC; cdr3_aa: CASSRHHSGGGYNEQFF
clone_size: few; d_call: .; j_call: TRBJ2-1; v_call: TRBV15; cdr3_nt: TGTGCCACCAGCAGAGATAAGAGAAATGAGCAGTTCTTC; cdr3_aa: CATSRDKRNEQFF
clone_size: few; d_call: TRBD1; j_call: TRBJ2-6; v_call: TRBV4-2; cdr3_nt: TGTGCCAGCAGCCAAGTAAAGACAGGGGCTGGGGCCAACGTCCTGACTTTC; cdr3_aa: CASSQVKTGAGANVLTF
clone_size: few; d_call: TRBD1; j_call: TRBJ1-2; v_call: TRBV20-1; cdr3_nt: TGCAGTGCTAGAGATGATTCCAGGGGGGTTGGTGGCTACACCTTC; cdr3_aa: CSARDDSRGVGGYTF
clone_size: many; d_call: .; j_call: TRBJ2-5; v_call: TRBV4-1; cdr3_nt: TGCGCCAGCAGCCAAGCTCCGGGACGAAAGACCCAGTACTTC; cdr3_aa: CASSQAPGRKTQYF
clone_size: .; d_call: .; j_call: TRBJ2-3; v_call: TRBV27; cdr3_nt: TGTGCCAGCAGTTTCAGGGAAGTCACAGATACGCAGTATTTT; cdr3_aa: CASSFREVTDTQYF
clone_size: few; d_call: TRBD2; j_call: TRBJ2-1; v_call: TRBV7-6; cdr3_nt: TGTGCCAGCAGCCTGACTAGCGGGGGGCAGAGCTCCTACAATGAGCAGTTCTTC; cdr3_aa: CASSLTSGGQSSYNEQFF
clone_size: few; d_call: .; j_call: TRBJ2-5; v_call: TRBV20-1; cdr3_nt: TGCAGTGCCTGGAGGGGCTTAGGGGGTTTTTTTGAGCAGTACTTC; cdr3_aa: CSAWRGLGGFFEQYF
clone_size: few; d_call: .; j_call: TRBJ1-1; v_call: TRBV7-9; cdr3_nt: TGTGCCAGCAGCTTCAAAGGGACGGACCTTGAAGCTTTCTTT; cdr3_aa: CASSFKGTDLEAFF
clone_size: few; d_call: TRBD1; j_call: TRBJ2-7; v_call: TRBV4-3; cdr3_nt: TGCGCCAGCAGCCAACCAAGAGGACAGGGGAAGACGCAGCAGTACTTC; cdr3_aa: CASSQPRGQGKTQQYF
clone_size: .; d_call: TRBD2; j_call: TRBJ2-7; v_call: TRBV20-1; cdr3_nt: TGCAGTGCTAGAGATCTCGGCGGCAAGCGGGGACCATACGAGCAGTACTTC; cdr3_aa: CSARDLGGKRGPYEQYF
clone_size: .; d_call: .; j_call: TRBJ2-7; v_call: TRBV5-8; cdr3_nt: TGTGCCAGCAGCTTTCGCGGAGGCACGAATACTTACGAGCAGTACTTC; cdr3_aa: CASSFRGGTNTYEQYF
clone_size: few; d_call: .; j_call: TRBJ1-1; v_call: TRBV5-1; cdr3_nt: TGCGCCAGCAGCCCGGGACGGTGGTACGTTGTGAACACTGAAGCTTTCTTT; cdr3_aa: CASSPGRWYVVNTEAFF
clone_size: few; d_call: .; j_call: TRBJ2-6; v_call: TRBV6-5; cdr3_nt: TGTGCCAGCAGTTCGCTAACTGAGGCCAACGTCCTGACTTTC; cdr3_aa: CASSSLTEANVLTF
clone_size: .; d_call: .; j_call: TRBJ1-1; v_call: TRBV5-5; cdr3_nt: TGTGCCAGCAGTCAGGTTTTTCAGGAAGCTTTCTTT; cdr3_aa: CASSQVFQEAFF
clone_size: once; d_call: .; j_call: TRBJ1-6; v_call: TRBV15; cdr3_nt: TGTGCCACCAGCAGAGATCTTGCGGAGGTCAGTTCACCCCTCCACTTT; cdr3_aa: CATSRDLAEVSSPLHF
clone_size: few; d_call: TRBD1; j_call: TRBJ1-6; v_call: TRBV15; cdr3_nt: TGTGCCACCAGCAGAGATGTACAGGGGTACTATAATTCACCCCTCCACTTT; cdr3_aa: CATSRDVQGYYNSPLHF
clone_size: .; d_call: TRBD1; j_call: TRBJ2-3; v_call: TRBV27; cdr3_nt: TGTGCCAGCAGGCAGGACAGGGTTGGAGATACGCAGTATTTT; cdr3_aa: CASRQDRVGDTQYF
clone_size: .; d_call: TRBD2; j_call: TRBJ2-1; v_call: TRBV5-1; cdr3_nt: TGCGCCAGCCAAATACTAGCGGGGGCGAACAATGAGCAGTTCTTC; cdr3_aa: CASQILAGANNEQFF
clone_size: few; d_call: .; j_call: TRBJ1-2; v_call: TRBV4-2; cdr3_nt: TGTGCCAGCAGCCAAGAGATCGCGGAGAACCACTATGGCTACACCTTC; cdr3_aa: CASSQEIAENHYGYTF
clone_size: .; d_call: .; j_call: TRBJ1-2; v_call: TRBV7-2; cdr3_nt: TGTGCCAGCAGCTTAGTGGGTCTAACCGAGGGCTACACCTTC; cdr3_aa: CASSLVGLTEGYTF
clone_size: few; d_call: TRBD1; j_call: TRBJ2-7; v_call: TRBV24-1; cdr3_nt: TGTGCCACCAGTGATCTTACAGGGGACGAGCAGTACTTC; cdr3_aa: CATSDLTGDEQYF